This T cell receptor (beta chain) was observed in a study of blood T cell repertoires in COVID-19. Study background: Acute and convalescent COVID-19 specimens originated in the United States, Italy and Spain. Sources were T cells, B-cell-depleted T cells, or PBMCs; the material itself was cDNA or gDNA.

Participant-reported clinical history was the basis for cohort assignment. The V segment lost 3 bases and the J segment 10 bases; nucleotides outside the gene matches: 7. The CDR3 extends over 14 amino acids. Germline V gene lookup returns CDR1 KGHSH and CDR2 LQKENI. Produced via immunoSEQ multiplex PCR; TCRdb's table is partial and in-frame only. The sample shows 150,000 to 200,000 clones, around 84% of them seen only once. The chain couples TRBV18 to TRBJ2-1; TRBD2 matches at 9 bases. Sequences were obtained from PBMCs or T cells enriched from blood (not recorded which). The receptor's source is a middle-aged man who had recovered from COVID-19. For the CDR3, the DNA is TGTGCCAGCTCACCGTCGACTAGCGGACGGGAGCAGTTCTTC. This codes for CASSPSTSGREQFF.